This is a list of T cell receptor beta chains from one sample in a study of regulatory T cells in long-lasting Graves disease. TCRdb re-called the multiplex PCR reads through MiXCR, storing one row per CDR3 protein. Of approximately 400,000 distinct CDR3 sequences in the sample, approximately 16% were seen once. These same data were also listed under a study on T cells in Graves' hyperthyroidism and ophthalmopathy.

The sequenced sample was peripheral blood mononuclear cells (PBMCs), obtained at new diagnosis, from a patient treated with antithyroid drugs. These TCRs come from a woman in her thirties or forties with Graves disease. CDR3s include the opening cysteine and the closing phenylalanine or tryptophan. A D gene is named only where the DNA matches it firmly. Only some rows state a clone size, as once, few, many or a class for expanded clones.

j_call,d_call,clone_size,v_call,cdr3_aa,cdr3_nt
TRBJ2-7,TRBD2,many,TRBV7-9,CASSRLADRYEQYF,TGTGCCAGCAGCCGACTAGCGGACCGCTACGAGCAGTACTTC
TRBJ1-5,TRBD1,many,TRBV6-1,CASSTGGYNQPQHF,TGTGCCAGCAGCACAGGGGGGTACAATCAGCCCCAGCATTTT
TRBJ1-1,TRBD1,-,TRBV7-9,CASSRDRVTEAFF,TGTGCCAGCAGCCGAGACAGGGTGACTGAAGCTTTCTTT
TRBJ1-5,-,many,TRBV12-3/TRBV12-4,CASSRRDPGKYQPQHF,TGTGCCAGCAGTCGGAGGGACCCGGGGAAATATCAGCCCCAGCATTTT
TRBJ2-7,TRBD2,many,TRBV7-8,CASSLGTSGTGLGFEQYF,TGTGCCAGCAGCTTAGGGACTAGCGGGACAGGTCTGGGATTCGAGCAGTACTTC
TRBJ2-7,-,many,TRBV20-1,CSALNRLGNGDEQYF,TGCAGTGCCCTGAACCGACTAGGAAACGGGGACGAGCAGTACTTC
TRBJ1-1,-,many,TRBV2,CASWSSVEPGAFF,TGTGCCAGCTGGAGTTCAGTCGAACCAGGGGCTTTCTTT
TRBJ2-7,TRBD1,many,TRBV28,CAIRDREFPYEQYF,TGTGCCATCCGGGACAGGGAGTTTCCCTACGAGCAGTACTTC
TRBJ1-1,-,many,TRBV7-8,CASSLQSPGQSNTEAFF,TGTGCCAGCAGCTTACAGTCACCGGGACAATCGAACACTGAAGCTTTCTTT
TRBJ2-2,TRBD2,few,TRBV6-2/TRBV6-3,CASSYVFLAGGSNTGELFF,TGTGCCAGCAGTTACGTTTTTTTAGCGGGAGGTTCGAACACCGGGGAGCTGTTTTTT
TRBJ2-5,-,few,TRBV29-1,CSVVWTAKETQYF,TGCAGCGTTGTTTGGACTGCAAAAGAGACCCAGTACTTC